Sequencing of this T cell receptor (beta chain) was carried out in a study of CD8+ T cells in alopecia areata. As the sequencing template, cDNA was produced by extracting RNA and reverse transcribing it. This table comes from immunoSEQ multiplex PCR, and its TCRdb copy is limited to in-frame clones, with some not included. The sample holds approximately 100,000 clones, 40% to 55% seen once. The CDR3 has 12 residues. Trimming cost V 0 bases and J 11 bases, with 12 bases left between them. Germline V gives CDR1 GTSNPN, CDR2 SVGIG (reference sequence). The sequencing input was CD4+ T cells sorted from blood. The J gene is TRBJ2-3, the V gene TRBV30, with D unclear. The TCR was taken from a human donor with alopecia areata. CDR3 region: CAWSVPRSMQYF. CDR3 DNA: TGTGCCTGGAGTGTACCTAGGTCTATGCAGTATTTT.